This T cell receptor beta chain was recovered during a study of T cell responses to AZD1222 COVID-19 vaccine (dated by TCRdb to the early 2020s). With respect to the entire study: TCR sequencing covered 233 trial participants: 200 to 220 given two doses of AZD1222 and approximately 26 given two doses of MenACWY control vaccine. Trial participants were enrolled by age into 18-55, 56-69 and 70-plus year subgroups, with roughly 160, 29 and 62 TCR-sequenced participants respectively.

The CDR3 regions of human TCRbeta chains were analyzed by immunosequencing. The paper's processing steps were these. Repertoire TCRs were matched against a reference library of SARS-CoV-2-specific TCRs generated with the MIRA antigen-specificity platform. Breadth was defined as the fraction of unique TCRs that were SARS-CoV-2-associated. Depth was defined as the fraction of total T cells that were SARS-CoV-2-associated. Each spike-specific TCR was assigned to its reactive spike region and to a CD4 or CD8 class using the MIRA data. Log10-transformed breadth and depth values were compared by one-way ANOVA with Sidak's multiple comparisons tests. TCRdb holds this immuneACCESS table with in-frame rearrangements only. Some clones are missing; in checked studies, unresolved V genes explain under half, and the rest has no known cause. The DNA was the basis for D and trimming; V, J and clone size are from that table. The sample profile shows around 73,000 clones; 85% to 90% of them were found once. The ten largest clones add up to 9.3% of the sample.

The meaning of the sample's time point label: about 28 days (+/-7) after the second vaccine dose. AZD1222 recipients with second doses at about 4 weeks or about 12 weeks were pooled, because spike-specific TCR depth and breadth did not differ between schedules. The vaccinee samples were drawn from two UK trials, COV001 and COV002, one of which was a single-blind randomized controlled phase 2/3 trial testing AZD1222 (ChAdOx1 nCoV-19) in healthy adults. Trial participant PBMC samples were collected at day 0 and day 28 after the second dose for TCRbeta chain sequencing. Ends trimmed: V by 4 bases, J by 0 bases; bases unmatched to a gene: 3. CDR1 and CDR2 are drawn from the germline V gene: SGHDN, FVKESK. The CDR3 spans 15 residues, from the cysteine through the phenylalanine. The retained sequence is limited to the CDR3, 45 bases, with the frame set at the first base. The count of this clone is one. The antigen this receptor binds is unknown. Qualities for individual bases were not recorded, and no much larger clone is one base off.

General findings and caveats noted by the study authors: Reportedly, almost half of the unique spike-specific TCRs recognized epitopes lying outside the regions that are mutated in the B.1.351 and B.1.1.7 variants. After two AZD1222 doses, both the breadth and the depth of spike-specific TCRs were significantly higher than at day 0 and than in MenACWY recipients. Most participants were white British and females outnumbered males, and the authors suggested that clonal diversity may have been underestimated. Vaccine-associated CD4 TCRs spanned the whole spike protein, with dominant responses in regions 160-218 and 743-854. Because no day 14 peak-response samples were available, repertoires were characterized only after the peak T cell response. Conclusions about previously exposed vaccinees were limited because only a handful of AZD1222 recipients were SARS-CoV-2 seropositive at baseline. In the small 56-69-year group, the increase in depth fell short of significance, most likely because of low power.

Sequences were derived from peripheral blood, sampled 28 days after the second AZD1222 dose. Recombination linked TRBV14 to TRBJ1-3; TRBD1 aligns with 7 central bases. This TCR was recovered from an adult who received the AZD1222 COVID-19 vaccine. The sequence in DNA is TGTGCCAGCAGCCGGGGACAGTTCTCTGGAAACACCATATATTTT. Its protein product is CASSRGQFSGNTIYF.